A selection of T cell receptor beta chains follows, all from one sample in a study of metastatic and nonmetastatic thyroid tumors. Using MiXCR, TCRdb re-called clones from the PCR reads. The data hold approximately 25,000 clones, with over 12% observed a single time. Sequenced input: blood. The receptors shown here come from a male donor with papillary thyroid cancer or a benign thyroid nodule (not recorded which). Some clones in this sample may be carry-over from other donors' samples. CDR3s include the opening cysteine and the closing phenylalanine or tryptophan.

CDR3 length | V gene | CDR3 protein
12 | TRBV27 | CASSPRDYGYTF
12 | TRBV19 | CASTGLTDTQYF
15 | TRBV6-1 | CASIEGTGWSNVLTF
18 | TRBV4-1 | CASSLLPSSGGAWSIQYF
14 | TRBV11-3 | CASSPRRGGETQYF
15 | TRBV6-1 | CASIGTSGRSDTQYF
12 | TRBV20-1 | CSVAGTYNEQFF
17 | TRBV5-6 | CASSLPQDPPTNEKLFF
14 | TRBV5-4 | CASSFSGHTGELFF
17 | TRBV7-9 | CASSLVWGTDFTDTQYF
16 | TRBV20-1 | CSATIPGLGSNQPQHF
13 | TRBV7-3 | CASGRGSTDTQYF
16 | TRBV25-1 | CASSESGTGDYSPLHF
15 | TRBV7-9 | CASSLGQGDTGELFF
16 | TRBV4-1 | CASSQRKSRDRPGYTF
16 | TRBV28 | CASNYLQERGSYEQYF
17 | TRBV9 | CASSADGTSWNTGELFF
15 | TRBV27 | CASSLSGAQNSPLHF
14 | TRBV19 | CASSGRGGGETQYF
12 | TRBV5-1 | CASRTGTHEQYF
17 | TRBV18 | CASSPSTGTSGGDEQFF
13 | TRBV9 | CASSATVNYGYTF
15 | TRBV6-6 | CASSYSIIVAYEQYF
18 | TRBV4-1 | CASSQDGVRDRGPDTQYF
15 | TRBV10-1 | CASSERRANTGELFF
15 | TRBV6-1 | CASRPPGTATSPLHF
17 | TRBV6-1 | CASSPSSGTGGNGELFF
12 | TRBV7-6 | CASSSMGETQYF
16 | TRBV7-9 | CASRQPGGGPNTEAFF
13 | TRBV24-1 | CASSGTEYNEQFF
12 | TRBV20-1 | CSASLQYVGYTF
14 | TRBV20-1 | CSARVPGTYYGYTF
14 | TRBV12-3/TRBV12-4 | CASSPGTGDQPQHF
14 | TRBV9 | CASSPSGGADTQYF
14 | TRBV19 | CATARGAGAGELFF
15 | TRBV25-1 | CASSATGGPYSKQFF
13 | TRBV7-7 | CASSLGLSETQYF
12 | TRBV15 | CATSKWDREPFF
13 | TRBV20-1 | CSARRYSNQPQHF